Below, 27 T cell receptor beta chains from the same sample are listed, as sequenced in a study of blood T cell repertoires in COVID-19 (TCRdb year 2020). The method behind the library was the immunoSEQ multiplex PCR assay. Entries here come from immuneACCESS through TCRdb and include only in-frame sequences with V and J called. Some clones fail to appear in such tables; in the studies checked, an unresolved V gene covers under half of the shortfall, and the cause of the remainder is unknown. The sample table holds 300,000 to 400,000 clones, of which around 87% were seen once. The ten largest account for around 4% of the sample. Sequenced: peripheral blood. Every receptor here comes from a woman between 50 and 59 years old with active or convalescent COVID-19.

The chain recombines TRBV25-1 with TRBJ1-1, with D perhaps matching TRBD1 (5 bases). The germline V gene encodes CDR1 MGHDK and CDR2 SYGVNS. V was shortened by 1 base and J by 3 bases, with 9 bases between the two germline ends. The CDR3 length is 14 residues. The CDR3 DNA is TGTGCCAGCAGTGAATTTGGGGGGTACACTGAAGCTTTCTTT. Its protein product is CASSEFGGYTEAFF.

This clone appeared a few times. The rearrangement joins TRBV6-2 or TRBV6-3 to TRBJ2-7, with D maybe TRBD1 (7 bases). Looked up from germline, CDR1 is MNHEY and CDR2 is SVGEGT. The V end lost 0 bases, the J end lost 1 base, and 13 bases lay between the germline ends. CDR3 length: 16 amino acids. The CDR3 protein is CASSYSRPGGSYEQYF. In DNA, the CDR3 is TGTGCCAGCAGTTACTCTCGGCCAGGGGGGTCCTACGAGCAGTACTTC.

In its sample, this clone was seen once. The V gene is TRBV6-2 or TRBV6-3, the J gene TRBJ1-5; D might be TRBD1 (5 bases). Germline values: CDR1 MNHEY, CDR2 SVGEGT. With 5 bases removed from V and 1 base from J, the gap between germline ends came to 12 bases. This CDR3 contains 15 residues. The CDR3 sequence is CASSQQDLSNQPQHF. The DNA for the CDR3 is TGTGCCAGCAGTCAACAGGACCTCAGCAATCAGCCCCAGCATTTT.

V gene TRBV28 combines with J gene TRBJ1-1, with D maybe TRBD1 (6 bases). Germline loops: CDR1 MDHEN, CDR2 SYDVKM. V lost 2 bases and J 8 bases, leaving 15 bases between the germline ends. The CDR3 is 14 residues long. The CDR3 is CASSLQRTGGEAFF. Written as DNA, the CDR3 is TGTGCCAGCAGTTTACAACGGACGGGGGGCGAAGCTTTCTTT.

This clone was seen just once. The chain links TRBV19 to TRBJ2-1; 11 nucleotides agree with TRBD2. After removal of 5 bases from V and 7 bases from J, the junction contained 10 bases not matched to a gene. This CDR3 region has 16 residues. The germline CDR1 and CDR2 sequences are LNHDA and SQIVND (reference sequence). The CDR3 spells CASSARLAGIINEQFF. The CDR3 DNA is TGTGCCAGTAGTGCCCGACTAGCGGGGATTATTAATGAGCAGTTCTTC.

The V call is TRBV11-2, the J call TRBJ2-7, with 8 nucleotides matching TRBD1. The germline V gene has CDR1 SGHAT and CDR2 FQNNGV. The CDR3 is 19 residues long. Trimming at V came to 0 bases and at J to 1 base, leaving 14 bases not matched to a gene. The DNA for the CDR3 is TGTGCCAGCAGCTTAGAGTGGGGTATTGACAGGGGACATTCCTACGAGCAGTACTTC. It is translated as CASSLEWGIDRGHSYEQYF.

About this clone itself: Sequence at one end of the junction differs from germline and may be a read error. V is TRBV7-6 and J is TRBJ2-2; TRBD1 might be the D (6 bases). The CDR3 runs to 16 residues. Per germline, CDR1 SGHVS and CDR2 FNYEAQ. The DNA of the CDR3 is TGTGCCAGTAGCTTAGAGCAGGGGTGGTTCACCGGGGAGCTGTTTTTT. This encodes CASSLEQGWFTGELFF. Together with reference TRBV7-6 and TRBJ2-2, the CDR3 gives the full variable domain: GAGVSQSPRYKVTKRGQDVALRCDPISGHVSLYWYRQALGQGPEFLTYFNYEAQQDKSGLPNDRFSAERPEGSISTLTIQRTEQRDSAMYRCASSLEQGWFTGELFFGEGSRLTVL.

The V and J genes are TRBV12-3 or TRBV12-4 and TRBJ1-6, with D maybe TRBD1 (5 bases). V gave up 10 bases and J gave up 7 bases, with 11 bases separating them. CDR3 size: 12 residues. CDR3 in amino acids: CATRGGNSPLHF. CDR3 nucleotide sequence: TGTGCCACCCGGGGGGGGAATTCACCCCTCCACTTT.

The chain employs TRBV6-5 and TRBJ2-3; D ambiguous. Deletions cut 7 bases from V and 3 bases from J, with 8 bases between. In germline, CDR1 is MNHEY, CDR2 SVGAGI. The CDR3 contains 12 residues. As DNA, the CDR3 is TGTGCCAGCAAGGCACAGACAGATACGCAGTATTTT. Its translation: CASKAQTDTQYF.

This clone is a singleton in its sample. The V and J genes are TRBV4-3 and TRBJ1-4, with TRBD1 as a possible D gene (6 bases). V was trimmed by 4 bases and J by 0 bases, leaving 12 bases between them. CDR3 length: 16 amino acids. Germline V gene sequence: CDR1 LGHNA, CDR2 YSLEER. The CDR3 reads CASSRDRFATNEKLFF. For the CDR3, the DNA is TGCGCCAGCAGCCGCGACAGGTTTGCAACTAATGAAAAACTGTTTTTT.

V gene TRBV4-3 combines with J gene TRBJ1-6; 7 nucleotides agree with TRBD1. The CDR3 is made up of 17 amino acids. V was pared by 1 base and J by 2 bases, with 5 bases of the junction left unmatched. In germline, CDR1 is LGHNA, CDR2 YSLEER. CDR3 sequence: CASSQGRDSPYNSPLHF. The CDR3 bases are TGCGCCAGCAGCCAAGGACGGGACAGCCCCTATAATTCACCCCTCCACTTT.

V usage is TRBV4-1 and J usage is TRBJ2-7; D possibly corresponds to TRBD2 (5 bases). This CDR3 is built from 14 residues. Trimming cost V 3 bases and J 0 bases, with 9 bases left between them. The V gene's germline CDR1 is MGHRA and CDR2 YSYEKL. CDR3 loop: CASSHNSGSYEQYF. In DNA, the CDR3 is TGCGCCAGCAGCCACAACAGCGGCTCCTACGAGCAGTACTTC.

This chain joins TRBV5-1 and TRBJ2-3, with D hard to call. V was trimmed by 0 bases and J by 0 bases, leaving 8 bases between them. This CDR3 comprises 15 residues. Per the germline V gene, CDR1 is SGHRS and CDR2 is YFSETQ. CDR3 coding DNA: TGCGCCAGCAGCTTGGGCACAGCTAGCACAGATACGCAGTATTTT. Residues: CASSLGTASTDTQYF.

This clone has more than one count but fewer than ten. The chain uses TRBV6-5 and TRBJ2-7; 11 bases are a match to TRBD1. The V gene's germline CDR1 is MNHEY and CDR2 SVGAGI. The CDR3 totals 14 residues. Trimming at V came to 7 bases and at J to 3 bases, leaving 5 bases not matched to a gene. CDR3 sequence (DNA): TGTGCCAGCAACATAGGGACAGGGGGCTACGAGCAGTACTTC. Translated: CASNIGTGGYEQYF.

J is TRBJ1-2 and V is TRBV12-3 or TRBV12-4; D call uncertain. The CDR3 consists of 11 residues. Between the trimmed V and J ends, which lost 3 bases and 5 bases, there was a span of 4 bases. The CDR3 loop reads CASSFGYGYTF. Written as DNA, the CDR3 is TGTGCCAGCAGTTTCGGGTATGGCTACACCTTC.

The chain carries TRBV6-5 and TRBJ2-2; 9 nucleotides agree with TRBD2. Looked up from germline, CDR1 is MNHEY and CDR2 is SVGAGI. The CDR3 consists of 14 residues. With 6 bases clipped from V and 7 bases from J, the junction kept 6 bases outside the gene matches. CDR3 DNA sequence: TGTGCCAGCAGGGCTAGCGGGGCGGTCGGGGAGCTGTTTTTT. It specifies CASRASGAVGELFF.

CDR3 DNA sequence: TGCGCCAGCAGTAGGACAGGGGGCGTTGAAAAACTGTTTTTT. Its translation: CASSRTGGVEKLFF. The genes are TRBV10-2 and TRBJ1-4, with 11 bases aligning to TRBD1. Germline V gives CDR1 WSHSY, CDR2 SAAADI. After removal of 5 bases from V and 7 bases from J, the junction contained 3 bases not matched to a gene. This CDR3 is 14 amino acids long.

The chain links TRBV7-2 to TRBJ2-1; no reliable D call. This CDR3 comprises 13 residues. The germline V gene encodes CDR1 SGHTA and CDR2 FQGNSA. Trimming shortened V by 1 base and J by 6 bases, and 7 bases separated the two germline ends. The chain's CDR3 is CASSLGRSNEQFF. The DNA for the CDR3 is TGTGCCAGCAGCTTAGGGCGGAGCAATGAGCAGTTCTTC.

The rearrangement links TRBV7-9 to TRBJ2-1; D perhaps matches TRBD2 (5 bases). The CDR3 runs 13 residues. Germline V CDR1 and CDR2: SEHNR, FQNEAQ (reference sequence). V was trimmed by 4 bases and J by 8 bases, leaving 12 bases between them. The CDR3 bases are TGTGCCAGCAGCTCGGGTTGGCGGGATGAGCAGTTCTTC. This sequence encodes CASSSGWRDEQFF.

The table lists this clone with many counts. In nucleotides, the CDR3 is TGTGCCACTGCCGGGACAGGTAGCAGCATAGCCTTCAACGTCCTGACTTTC. Translation gives CATAGTGSSIAFNVLTF. The V call is TRBV27, the J call TRBJ2-6, with 8 bases identical to TRBD1. J gave up 9 bases and V 10 bases, and 20 bases lay outside the gene matches. This CDR3 region has 17 residues. The germline CDR1 and CDR2 sequences are MNHEY and SMNVEV (reference sequence). Full variable domain (outside the CDR3, taken from reference TRBV27 and TRBJ2-6): EAQVTQNPRYLITVTGKKLTVTCSQNMNHEYMSWYRQDPGLGLRQIYYSMNVEVTDKGDVPEGYKVSRKEKRNFPLILESPSPNQTSLYFCATAGTGSSIAFNVLTFGAGSRLTVL.

This chain links TRBV30 with TRBJ1-3, with TRBD1 as a possible D gene (5 bases). The germline V and J ends were trimmed by 2 bases and 1 base, with 15 bases remaining between them. Germline loops: CDR1 GTSNPN, CDR2 SVGIG (reference sequence). The CDR3 is 16 amino acids. The CDR3, as DNA: TGTGCCTGGAGTAATAGGGGTGCCTGGTCTGGAAACACCATATATTTT. It encodes CAWSNRGAWSGNTIYF.

The rearrangement uses TRBV11-2 and TRBJ1-4; D gene ambiguous. Trimming removed 6 bases from V and 1 base from J, with 9 bases in between. This CDR3 spans 14 amino acids. Germline V gene sequence: CDR1 SGHAT, CDR2 FQNNGV. The DNA for the CDR3 is TGTGCCAGCAGTCCCCGGGTAACTAATGAAAAACTGTTTTTT. Protein sequence: CASSPRVTNEKLFF.

The rearrangement uses TRBV7-2 and TRBJ2-1, with a possible D match to TRBD2 (7 bases). Germline V lookup: CDR1 SGHTA, CDR2 FQGNSA. Between the trimmed V and J ends, which lost 2 bases and 2 bases, there was a span of 10 bases. The CDR3 contains 15 residues. CDR3 nucleotides: TGTGCCAGCAGCTTACGGGGGGCCCCCTACAATGAGCAGTTCTTC. Residues: CASSLRGAPYNEQFF.

This chain joins TRBV7-2 and TRBJ2-2, with a weak D call TRBD1 (6 bases). V was cut by 1 base and J by 6 bases, with 15 bases left in between. From germline, CDR1 is SGHTA and CDR2 FQGNSA. CDR3 size: 16 residues. This CDR3 is CASSLGLPGAPGELFF. CDR3 sequence (DNA): TGTGCCAGCAGCTTAGGGTTACCAGGGGCCCCCGGGGAGCTGTTTTTT.

The chain joins TRBV10-3 to TRBJ2-1, with TRBD1 matching over 7 bases. The junction had 10 bases not matched to a gene; V was cut back by 3 bases and J by 8 bases. The CDR3 sequence is 15 residues long. Germline lookup yields CDR1 ENHRY and CDR2 SYGVKD. The CDR3 reads CAISDWRSQGDEQFF. The CDR3 nucleotides read TGTGCCATCAGTGATTGGCGGTCCCAGGGGGATGAGCAGTTCTTC.

V usage is TRBV6-2 or TRBV6-3 and J usage is TRBJ2-3, with TRBD1 as a possible D gene (6 bases). This CDR3 has 16 amino acids. The V and J ends lost 5 bases and 4 bases respectively, with 19 bases between them. CDR1 and CDR2 (germline): MNHEY, SVGEGT. CDR3 sequence (DNA): TGTGCCAGCAGTGCTCCTGGGACACCGAAAGCAGATACGCAGTATTTT. Translating it yields CASSAPGTPKADTQYF.

The rearrangement joins TRBV10-3 to TRBJ1-5, with TRBD1 matching over 9 bases. Germline V gene sequence: CDR1 ENHRY, CDR2 SYGVKD. J gave up 1 base and V 2 bases, and 3 bases lay outside the gene matches. The CDR3 runs to 16 residues. The CDR3 is CAISERTGVSNQPQHF. CDR3 bases: TGTGCCATCAGTGAGCGGACAGGGGTGAGCAATCAGCCCCAGCATTTT.